This T cell receptor (beta chain) was obtained from a study of CD8+ T cells in alopecia areata. Per germline, CDR1 SNHLY and CDR2 FYNNEI. CDR3 length equals 12 residues. V gave up 6 bases and J gave up 5 bases, with 11 bases separating them. Treatment described: oral pan-JAK inhibitor, 5-10 mg twice daily. Cell sorting on a FACSAria was used to separate CD4+ and CD8+ T cells from the PBMCs. Only a few counts were recorded for this clone. The antigen remains undetermined. Whole-study results and caveats: Scalp clonality and expanded CD8+ clones among the top 100 fell significantly with tofacitinib.

The sequencing template was cDNA reverse transcribed from extracted RNA. This table comes from immunoSEQ multiplex PCR, and its TCRdb copy is limited to in-frame clones, with some not included. Among approximately 200,000 clones listed, 40% to 45% were seen once. This TCR came from a human donor with alopecia areata. The sequencing used CD4+ T cells sorted from blood, collected at roughly week 38, from a patient treated with tofacitinib. The V and J genes are TRBV2 and TRBJ2-7; D is possibly TRBD2 (5 bases). The CDR3 nucleotides read TGTGCCAGCAGGACTAAGGTCCACGAGCAGTACTTC. This encodes CASRTKVHEQYF.